The 28 T cell receptor beta chains below come from one sample, sequenced in a study of blood T cell repertoires in COVID-19 (dated by TCRdb to 2018 to 2020). The protocol used for the library was the immunoSEQ multiplex PCR assay. This immuneACCESS table, as held by TCRdb, lists in-frame sequences with V and J called but not all clones. Of the missing ones, under half trace to an unresolved V gene in checked studies; the others have no known cause. Present in this sample are fewer than 450,000 clones, roughly 84% of which were seen just once. Roughly 1% of the sample rests with the top ten. The sample consisted of PBMCs or T cells enriched from blood (not recorded which). These TCRs come from a woman between 25 and 40 years old who had recovered from COVID-19.

The chain links TRBV5-8 to TRBJ1-2, with 8 nucleotides matching TRBD1. CDR1 is SGHTS, CDR2 YDEGEE, per germline. With 4 bases clipped from V and 4 bases from J, the junction kept 9 bases outside the gene matches. This CDR3 is 15 amino acids long. Here the CDR3 reads CASSRAFQGAYGYTF. The CDR3 DNA is TGTGCCAGCAGCCGTGCCTTCCAGGGGGCCTATGGCTACACCTTC.

This chain connects TRBV19 to TRBJ1-5, with D tentatively TRBD1 (5 bases). The CDR3 spans 14 residues. V lost 3 bases and J 0 bases, leaving 6 bases between the germline ends. Germline loops: CDR1 LNHDA, CDR2 SQIVND (reference sequence). CDR3 sequence: CASSIQGSNQPQHF. Here the CDR3 DNA reads TGTGCCAGTAGTATCCAGGGTAGCAATCAGCCCCAGCATTTT.

V is TRBV5-1 and J is TRBJ2-2; TRBD2 agrees at 10 bases. V lost 3 bases and J lost 6; bases outside the gene matches: 8. Germline V gene lookup returns CDR1 SGHRS and CDR2 YFSETQ. This CDR3 has 16 residues. The CDR3 DNA reads as TGCGCCAGCAGCTGGACCGGGACTAGCGTCTCCGGGGAGCTGTTTTTT. Residues: CASSWTGTSVSGELFF.

The CDR3 here is CASSPLIGDSGANVLTF. The CDR3 region has the DNA TGTGCCAGCTCACCTTTAATAGGGGACTCTGGGGCCAACGTCCTGACTTTC. The V gene is TRBV18, the J gene TRBJ2-6; a possible D gene is TRBD1 (5 bases). Germline V gives CDR1 KGHSH, CDR2 LQKENI. The CDR3 has 17 amino acids. Trimming cost V 3 bases and J 0 bases, with 12 bases left between them.

The CDR3 spells CASSLDSAWSNQPQHF. The CDR3 DNA is TGTGCCAGCAGCTTGGATAGCGCGTGGAGCAATCAGCCCCAGCATTTT. The chain links TRBV5-5 to TRBJ1-5, with D uncertain. V lost 0 bases and J lost 1, with 11 bases in between. The CDR3 is 16 amino acids. Germline V gene sequence: CDR1 SGHKS, CDR2 YYEKEE (reference sequence). The whole variable domain, filled in from reference TRBV5-5 and TRBJ1-5, reads DAGVTQSPTHLIKTRGQQVTLRCSPISGHKSVSWYQQVLGQGPQFIFQYYEKEERGRGNFPDRFSARQFPNYSSELNVNALLLGDSALYLCASSLDSAWSNQPQHFGDGTRLSIL.

V gene TRBV18 combines with J gene TRBJ2-2; 10 nucleotides match TRBD2. The ends lost 8 bases at V and 6 bases at J; junction bases unmatched: 3. Germline values: CDR1 KGHSH, CDR2 LQKENI. This CDR3 is 13 amino acids long. The CDR3 DNA is TGTGCCAGCCGGACTAGCGGTGCCGGGGAGCTGTTTTTT. Its translation is CASRTSGAGELFF.

In DNA form, the CDR3 reads TGTGCCAGCAGTCCTATCTCGGGACAGGGCCTCGAGCAGTACTTC. Translating it yields CASSPISGQGLEQYF. This chain joins TRBV7-8 and TRBJ2-7, with TRBD1 identical over 9 bases. Germline trimming cut 6 bases from V and 6 bases from J; bases unmatched to any gene: 12. The V gene's germline CDR1 is SGHVS and CDR2 FQNEAQ. The CDR3 is 15 residues long.

The rearrangement uses TRBV7-2 and TRBJ2-5, with a possible D match to TRBD1 (6 bases). V shed 6 bases and J shed 5 bases, with 16 bases lying between them. This CDR3 has 14 residues. Germline CDR1 reads SGHTA; CDR2 reads FQGNSA. The CDR3 DNA reads TGTGCCAGCAGGGAACAGGGAACCCGGGAGACCCAGTACTTC. It codes for CASREQGTRETQYF.

The rearrangement links TRBV28 to TRBJ1-3; D remains ambiguous. The length of the CDR3 is 15 residues. V shed 3 bases and J shed 4 bases, with 13 bases lying between them. Germline V gives CDR1 MDHEN, CDR2 SYDVKM. In DNA form, the CDR3 reads TGTGCCAGCAGTTTGCCAGCGGGGTCCGGAAACACCATATATTTT. It is translated as CASSLPAGSGNTIYF. Together with reference TRBV28 and TRBJ1-3, the CDR3 gives the full variable domain: DVKVTQSSRYLVKRTGEKVFLECVQDMDHENMFWYRQDPGLGLRLIYFSYDVKMKEKGDIPEGYSVSREKKERFSLILESASTNQTSMYLCASSLPAGSGNTIYFGEGSWLTVV.

The DNA of the CDR3 is TGTGCCAGTAGCACCGGGACAGGGGGCTGGGAGACCCAGTACTTC. It yields the protein CASSTGTGGWETQYF. The genes are TRBV19 and TRBJ2-5; 12 nucleotides agree with TRBD1. Germline V gene sequence: CDR1 LNHDA, CDR2 SQIVND (reference sequence). The CDR3 length is 15 residues. Unmatched junction bases numbered 7, after V lost 6 bases and J lost 5 bases.

This chain links TRBV29-1 with TRBJ1-2; 9 bases match TRBD1. Germline V lookup: CDR1 SQVTM, CDR2 ANQGSEA. The CDR3 totals 13 residues. V gave up 6 bases and J gave up 7 bases; unmatched junction bases: 9. The CDR3, as DNA: TGCAGCGTAAGAACAGGGGGCGCGGGTGGCTACACCTTC. Its protein product is CSVRTGGAGGYTF.

The CDR3 region is CAWRELNAGFGYNSPLHF. The CDR3 nucleotides read TGTGCCTGGAGAGAACTCAATGCGGGATTTGGGTATAATTCACCCCTCCACTTT. The chain carries TRBV30 and TRBJ1-6; no reliable D call. V was cut by 3 bases and J by 4 bases, with 22 bases left in between. Germline V gene lookup returns CDR1 GTSNPN and CDR2 SVGIG (reference sequence). CDR3 size: 18 residues. The whole variable domain, filled in from reference TRBV30 and TRBJ1-6, reads SQTIHQWPATLVQPVGSPLSLECTVEGTSNPNLYWYRQAAGRGLQLLFYSVGIGQISSEVPQNLSASRPQDRQFILSSKKLLLSDSGFYLCAWRELNAGFGYNSPLHFGNGTRLTVT.

The chain links TRBV5-4 to TRBJ2-7, with 11 nucleotides matching TRBD2. In germline, CDR1 is SGHNT, CDR2 YYREEE (reference sequence). The CDR3 contains 15 residues. J was trimmed by 3 bases and V by 4 bases; bases with no gene match: 6. CDR3 nucleotides: TGTGCCAGCAGCGGAGCTCTAGCGGGAGGCTACGAGCAGTACTTC. This sequence encodes CASSGALAGGYEQYF.

The chain couples TRBV10-1 to TRBJ1-6; D is unclear. Germline CDR1 and CDR2: WNHNN and SYGVQD (reference sequence). This CDR3 has 12 amino acids. The V and J ends lost 3 bases and 9 bases respectively, with 6 bases between them. CDR3 nucleotides: TGCGCCAGCAGTGAACCAGGTTCACCCCTCCACTTT. Amino acids: CASSEPGSPLHF.

V gene TRBV27 combines with J gene TRBJ1-5, with a tentative D call TRBD1 (6 bases). The CDR3 extends over 13 amino acids. Germline V gene data show CDR1 as MNHEY and CDR2 as SMNVEV (reference sequence). The ends were cut back, 4 bases at V and 4 bases at J, with 8 bases in the middle. The chain's CDR3 is CASSWTANQPQHF. The CDR3 region has the DNA TGTGCCAGCAGTTGGACAGCTAATCAGCCCCAGCATTTT.

The count of this clone is one. CDR3 sequence reads: CASSGQGGIYNEQFF. DNA of the CDR3: TGTGCCAGCAGTGGACAGGGGGGCATTTACAATGAGCAGTTCTTC. The rearrangement links TRBV2 to TRBJ2-1; 9 bases match TRBD1. The CDR3 extends over 15 amino acids. Germline lookup yields CDR1 SNHLY and CDR2 FYNNEI. The J segment lost 4 bases and the V segment lost 4 bases, leaving 5 bases of the junction unmatched.

The V and J genes are TRBV5-4 and TRBJ1-1, with D perhaps matching TRBD1 (6 bases). Per the germline V gene, CDR1 is SGHNT and CDR2 is YYREEE (reference sequence). V lost 1 base, J lost 0 bases, and 13 bases lay in between. This CDR3 comprises 16 residues. The CDR3 loop reads CASSLNRTDMNTEAFF. The CDR3 nucleotides are TGTGCCAGCAGCTTGAATAGGACAGATATGAACACTGAAGCTTTCTTT.

The chain has TRBV5-6 and TRBJ2-7, with 8 bases matching TRBD1. The CDR3 runs to 15 residues. CDR1 and CDR2 from the germline V gene are SGHDT and YYEEEE. J lost 1 base, V lost 4 bases, and 7 bases had no gene match. DNA of the CDR3: TGTGCCAGCAGCCGGACAGGGCCCCTTTCCTACGAGCAGTACTTC. Translating it yields CASSRTGPLSYEQYF.

V usage is TRBV18 and J usage is TRBJ1-5; TRBD1 matches 8 bases. Trimming took 3 bases from V and 12 from J; bases not matched to a gene: 13. This CDR3 comprises 15 residues. Germline CDR1 KGHSH, CDR2 LQKENI. The CDR3 DNA follows: TGTGCCAGCTCACCGACGACAGGGGAAAGTCGAAACCAGCATTTT. This codes for CASSPTTGESRNQHF.

J is TRBJ2-7 and V is TRBV7-8; D perhaps matches TRBD2 (6 bases). From germline, CDR1 is SGHVS and CDR2 FQNEAQ. V lost 1 base, J lost 2 bases, and 15 bases lay in between. The length of the CDR3 is 16 residues. The CDR3 sequence is CASSLVGGRFTYEQYF. The CDR3 DNA reads as TGTGCCAGCAGCTTAGTGGGGGGTAGGTTCACCTACGAGCAGTACTTC.

V gene TRBV7-6 combines with J gene TRBJ2-1, with D maybe TRBD1 (7 bases). Germline V gives CDR1 SGHVS, CDR2 FNYEAQ. CDR3 length: 15 amino acids. The V gene lost 3 bases and the J gene lost 5 bases, with 14 bases spanning the gap. The CDR3 here is CASSLIGGTDNEQFF. CDR3 DNA sequence: TGTGCCAGCAGCTTGATCGGCGGGACAGACAATGAGCAGTTCTTC.

This clone is a singleton in its sample. This chain links TRBV28 with TRBJ2-5, with D perhaps TRBD1 (6 bases). Trimming stripped 7 bases from V and 4 bases from J, with 25 bases between. This CDR3 has 17 residues. CDR1 is MDHEN and CDR2 is SYDVKM in the germline V gene. The CDR3 region is CASTSAAGALYSETQYF. Here the CDR3 DNA reads TGTGCCAGCACATCGGCCGCAGGGGCTCTGTACTCAGAGACCCAGTACTTC.

The rearrangement joins TRBV14 to TRBJ2-1; D perhaps matches TRBD1 (6 bases). The V end was cut by 0 bases, the J end by 6 bases, with 15 bases between. Germline loops: CDR1 SGHDN, CDR2 FVKESK. This CDR3 region has 16 residues. CDR3 residues: CASSQEGAAEFNEQFF. CDR3 in DNA: TGTGCCAGCAGCCAAGAGGGGGCTGCAGAATTCAATGAGCAGTTCTTC.

The V and J genes are TRBV24-1 and TRBJ2-2; 10 bases map to TRBD2. J gave up 2 bases and V 3 bases, and 8 bases lay outside the gene matches. Germline V gene lookup returns CDR1 KGHDR and CDR2 SFDVKD. The length of the CDR3 is 18 residues. CDR3 sequence (DNA): TGTGCCACCAGTGATAAAGCGGGGGGGCCTTTCAACACCGGGGAGCTGTTTTTT. This encodes CATSDKAGGPFNTGELFF.

As DNA, the CDR3 is TGTGCCAGCAGTTACGGGTTACGAGCGGGGGGGCCCAAAAACATTCAGTACTTC. It specifies CASSYGLRAGGPKNIQYF. The rearrangement joins TRBV6-2 or TRBV6-3 to TRBJ2-4; 10 nucleotides match TRBD2. The CDR3 covers 18 residues. The V segment lost 2 bases and the J segment 2 bases; nucleotides outside the gene matches: 9. Looked up from germline, CDR1 is MNHEY and CDR2 is SVGEGT.

This clone was picked up one time. V usage is TRBV19 and J usage is TRBJ2-3; 11 nucleotides agree with TRBD2. The germline gives CDR1 LNHDA, CDR2 SQIVND (reference sequence). V shed 8 bases and J 3 bases; nucleotides not matched to a gene: 7. CDR3 length equals 15 residues. In DNA, the CDR3 is TGTGCCAGTGGAGATACTAGCGGGGGTACAGATACGCAGTATTTT. Translation: CASGDTSGGTDTQYF.

The V and J genes are TRBV7-2 and TRBJ1-2; 7 nucleotides line up with TRBD1. Unmatched junction bases numbered 11, after V lost 4 bases and J lost 12 bases. CDR1 and CDR2 from the germline V gene are SGHTA and FQGNSA. This CDR3 has 13 residues. This CDR3 is CASSSTRQGDNTF. The DNA of the CDR3 is TGTGCCAGCAGCTCCACGCGACAGGGTGATAACACCTTC.

V usage is TRBV5-1 and J usage is TRBJ1-6; tentative D call: TRBD1 (5 bases). The CDR3 is made up of 14 amino acids. The V gene's germline CDR1 is SGHRS and CDR2 YFSETQ. Deletions cut 1 base from V and 9 bases from J, with 11 bases between. Here the CDR3 DNA reads TGCGCCAGCAGCTTGCGCAGGGAAAGTTCACCCCTCCACTTT. Translating it yields CASSLRRESSPLHF. Variable domain in full (rest from reference TRBV5-1 and TRBJ1-6): KAGVTQTPRYLIKTRGQQVTLSCSPISGHRSVSWYQQTPGQGLQFLFEYFSETQRNKGNFPGRFSGRQFSNSRSEMNVSTLELGDSALYLCASSLRRESSPLHFGNGTRLTVT.